One sample yielded the 20 T cell receptor beta chains listed below, sequenced in a study of OX40 agonist ivuxolimab in advanced cancers. Sequencing was performed with immunoSEQ multiplex PCR; in TCRdb, only in-frame clones are kept and a portion is missing. This table has more than 50,000 clones, 65% to 85% appearing once. This sample comprised CD4+ or CD8+ T cells sorted from blood, obtained in a trial of the OX40 agonist ivuxolimab. These TCRs come from an adult with an advanced solid tumor such as melanoma, head and neck, liver or kidney cancer.

The count of this clone is one. The V and J genes are TRBV18 and TRBJ1-2, with D tentatively TRBD1 (6 bases). The germline V gene has CDR1 KGHSH and CDR2 LQKENI. V lost 0 bases to trimming and J lost 8 bases, with 16 bases between them. There are 15 residues in the CDR3. The CDR3 DNA is TGTGCCAGCTCACCACCGGAATCAACAGGGTGGGGCTACACCTTC. Amino acid sequence: CASSPPESTGWGYTF.

The V gene is TRBV11-2, the J gene TRBJ2-1, with D perhaps TRBD2 (5 bases). V was cut by 0 bases and J by 9 bases, with 9 bases left in between. In germline, CDR1 is SGHAT, CDR2 FQNNGV. The CDR3 contains 13 residues. CDR3 loop: CASSLDRAGEQFF. CDR3 bases: TGTGCCAGCAGCTTAGATCGCGCGGGTGAGCAGTTCTTC.

V gene TRBV6-1 combines with J gene TRBJ1-4, with TRBD1 identical over 8 bases. CDR3 length: 14 amino acids. V was pared by 6 bases and J by 8 bases, with 8 bases of the junction left unmatched. CDR1 and CDR2 (germline): MNHNS, SASEGT. The CDR3 sequence: CASREGQDWEKLFF. The CDR3 coding sequence is TGTGCCAGCAGAGAGGGACAGGATTGGGAAAAACTGTTTTTT.

The chain uses TRBV6-5 and TRBJ1-5, with D unclear. CDR1 is MNHEY and CDR2 is SVGAGI in the germline V gene. The CDR3 has 12 residues. V was clipped by 8 bases and J by 2 bases, with 7 bases between them. CDR3 in amino acids: CASWHGNQPQHF. The CDR3 DNA reads as TGTGCCAGCTGGCATGGCAATCAGCCCCAGCATTTT.

This clone came up a few times. The chain links TRBV7-9 to TRBJ1-2, with D possibly matching TRBD1 (5 bases). The CDR3 sequence is 14 residues long. Trimming pared 4 bases from V and 0 bases from J, leaving 9 bases between. Germline V CDR1 and CDR2: SEHNR, FQNEAQ (reference sequence). The DNA of the CDR3 is TGTGCCAGCAGCTCCAGACAGACTAACTATGGCTACACCTTC. This sequence encodes CASSSRQTNYGYTF.

The chain is built from TRBV29-1 and TRBJ1-1; D is ambiguous. Germline CDR1 reads SQVTM; CDR2 reads ANQGSEA. V lost 7 bases and J lost 2, with 11 bases in between. The CDR3 is 12 residues long. The CDR3 here is CSGDFINTEAFF. CDR3 bases: TGCAGCGGTGACTTTATTAACACTGAAGCTTTCTTT.

The V and J genes are TRBV15 and TRBJ2-2, with D maybe TRBD1 (5 bases). The CDR3 spans 17 residues. Per germline, CDR1 LNHNV and CDR2 YYDKDF (reference sequence). V dropped 0 bases and J dropped 2 bases, with 13 bases sitting between them. Written as DNA, the CDR3 is TGTGCCACCAGCAGAGATACAGGCGCGCCTAACACCGGGGAGCTGTTTTTT. It translates to CATSRDTGAPNTGELFF.

This chain joins TRBV5-5 and TRBJ1-5, with a possible D match to TRBD1 (6 bases). This CDR3 is built from 15 residues. V was shortened by 0 bases and J by 5 bases, with 12 bases between the two germline ends. From germline, CDR1 is SGHKS and CDR2 YYEKEE (reference sequence). CDR3 amino acids: CASSLGWGADQPQHF. In DNA, the CDR3 is TGTGCCAGCAGCTTGGGATGGGGGGCAGATCAGCCCCAGCATTTT.

In DNA form, the CDR3 reads TGTGCCAGCAGCTTATATATGGGGCCTGAGCAGTTCTTC. As protein: CASSLYMGPEQFF. This sequence joins TRBV7-6 and TRBJ2-1, with D perhaps matching TRBD1 (5 bases). Germline-derived CDR1 and CDR2 are SGHVS and FNYEAQ. V was clipped by 2 bases and J by 9 bases, with 11 bases between them. This CDR3 is built from 13 residues.

The V gene is TRBV18, the J gene TRBJ1-3, with a possible D match to TRBD1 (5 bases). CDR1 and CDR2 (germline): KGHSH, LQKENI. V was shortened by 4 bases and J by 3 bases, with 13 bases between the two germline ends. The CDR3 has 15 amino acids. The CDR3 DNA follows: TGTGCCAGCTCACAGACCGGGACTAATGGAAACACCATATATTTT. Amino acid sequence: CASSQTGTNGNTIYF.

This CDR3 is CASSPNSAGEKLFF. CDR3 DNA sequence: TGTGCCAGCTCACCAAATTCTGCCGGTGAAAAACTGTTTTTT. V and J are TRBV18 and TRBJ1-4; D unclear. Germline loops: CDR1 KGHSH, CDR2 LQKENI. The CDR3 length is 14 residues. The germline V and J ends were trimmed by 2 bases and 7 bases, with 11 bases remaining between them.

A word on this clone: Germline and junction disagree at one end, which may indicate a read error. The chain is built from TRBV18 and TRBJ2-7, with D hard to call. The germline V gene encodes CDR1 KGHSH and CDR2 LQKENI. The length of the CDR3 is 13 residues. DNA of the CDR3: TGTGCCAGCTCACCATTGCACTCCCACGAGCAGTACTTC. Protein: CASSPLHSHEQYF.

The chain employs TRBV5-4 and TRBJ2-1, with TRBD1 matching over 7 bases. Trimming at V came to 4 bases and at J to 10 bases, leaving 5 bases not matched to a gene. Germline CDR1 and CDR2: SGHNT and YYREEE (reference sequence). This CDR3 spans 12 amino acids. CDR3 residues: CASSLQGREQFF. In nucleotides, the CDR3 is TGTGCCAGCAGCCTACAGGGGCGCGAGCAGTTCTTC.

The genes are TRBV6-5 and TRBJ1-4; 8 nucleotides align to TRBD1. Germline CDR1 and CDR2: MNHEY and SVGAGI. The trim removed 2 bases at V and 5 bases at J, leaving 7 bases unmatched. The CDR3 has 16 residues. This CDR3 reads CASSYTRQGTNEKLFF. In nucleotides, the CDR3 is TGTGCCAGCAGTTACACCCGACAGGGGACGAATGAAAAACTGTTTTTT.

This clone has only one observation. The V gene is TRBV7-2, the J gene TRBJ2-2; D possibly corresponds to TRBD1 (5 bases). Germline V gene data show CDR1 as SGHTA and CDR2 as FQGNSA. The CDR3 is 16 residues long. V dropped 4 bases and J dropped 0 bases, with 12 bases sitting between them. The CDR3 coding sequence is TGTGCCAGCAGCTCCTCCCTGGGGCCGAACACCGGGGAGCTGTTTTTT. Its translation is CASSSSLGPNTGELFF.

The genes are TRBV5-4 and TRBJ2-3, with 8 bases identical to TRBD2. The V segment lost 5 bases and the J segment 5 bases; nucleotides outside the gene matches: 16. The CDR3 spans 17 residues. In germline, CDR1 is SGHNT, CDR2 YYREEE (reference sequence). The CDR3 protein is CASRPEKVGRAIDTQYF. Here the CDR3 DNA reads TGTGCCAGCAGACCGGAAAAGGTCGGGAGGGCCATAGATACGCAGTATTTT.

This chain uses TRBV7-8 with TRBJ2-1, with D possibly matching TRBD1 (5 bases). CDR1 and CDR2 from the germline V gene are SGHVS and FQNEAQ. V was pared by 6 bases and J by 5 bases, with 11 bases between. There are 13 residues in the CDR3. Here the CDR3 DNA reads TGTGCCAGCAGTAGTCCAGGGAACAATGAGCAGTTCTTC. Protein: CASSSPGNNEQFF.

CDR3 sequence reads: CAWLERGTDTQYF. DNA of the CDR3: TGTGCCTGGCTAGAGAGGGGAACAGATACGCAGTATTTT. This chain connects TRBV30 to TRBJ2-3; D may be TRBD1 or TRBD2 (5 bases each). V dropped 5 bases and J dropped 3 bases, with 12 bases sitting between them. Germline loops: CDR1 GTSNPN, CDR2 SVGIG (reference sequence). The CDR3 consists of 13 residues.

In its sample, this clone was seen a few times. This rearrangement joins TRBV4-3 to TRBJ2-3; 11 bases match TRBD2. CDR3 length equals 15 residues. With 1 base clipped from V and 5 bases from J, the junction kept 2 bases outside the gene matches. CDR1 and CDR2 from the germline V gene are LGHNA and YSLEER. This CDR3 reads CASSQGLAGGDTQYF. CDR3 nucleotide sequence: TGCGCCAGCAGCCAAGGGCTAGCGGGGGGAGATACGCAGTATTTT.

The gene calls are TRBV30 and TRBJ2-7, with D possibly being TRBD1 or TRBD2 (5 bases each). The CDR3 has 15 residues. Germline CDR1 reads GTSNPN; CDR2 reads SVGIG (reference sequence). Trimming stripped 2 bases from V and 2 bases from J, with 16 bases between. CDR3 sequence (DNA): TGTGCCTGGAGTAAGGGACGTCAGGGTACCTACGAGCAGTACTTC. This gives the protein CAWSKGRQGTYEQYF.